This TCR beta chain comes out of a study of T cell repertoires in ileal Crohn's disease. Profiled with immunoSEQ multiplex PCR; TCRdb holds only in-frame clones, not every one. The sample yields more than 50,000 clones, approximately 88% seen once. The time point denotes: neoterminal ileum biopsy at postoperative endoscopy, about 6 months after surgery. Sequencing was done on a sample of ileal tissue. The receptor was derived from an adult with Crohn's disease.

The CDR3: CASSLTGPDQPQHF. The CDR3 nucleotides read TGTGCCAGCAGCCTGACAGGCCCGGACCAGCCCCAGCATTTT. The genes are TRBV7-6 and TRBJ1-5, with a possible D match to TRBD1 (6 bases). The V gene lost 5 bases and the J gene lost 7 bases, with 15 bases spanning the gap. From germline, CDR1 is SGHVS and CDR2 FNYEAQ. CDR3 length: 14 residues.